Listed below are T cell receptor beta chains from one sample, sequenced in a study of CD4+ T cells in melanoma. Sequencing was performed with immunoSEQ multiplex PCR; in TCRdb, only in-frame clones are kept and a portion is missing. The sample contains about 50,000 clones, roughly nine tenths of which appear only once. The sequenced sample consisted of peripheral blood. These receptors were collected from a human donor with melanoma. Each CDR3 is given with its conserved first and last residue. Fields, in order: D gene, J gene, V gene, clone size, CDR3 length, CDR3 protein, CDR3 DNA. D genes are given only for firm matches. Only some rows state a clone size, as once, few, many or a class for expanded clones.

>NA|TRBJ2-3|TRBV6-1|once|15
CASSVVAVSTDTQYF
TGTGCCAGCAGTGTAGTAGCGGTTAGCACAGATACGCAGTATTTT
>NA|TRBJ2-1|TRBV2|NA|12
CASRSQGGEQFF
TGTGCCAGCAGATCACAGGGCGGTGAGCAGTTCTTC
>NA|TRBJ2-7|TRBV10-1|few|16
CASSESMGAASYEQYF
TGCGCCAGCAGTGAGTCGATGGGGGCAGCTTCCTACGAGCAGTACTTC
>NA|TRBJ1-6|TRBV2|NA|14
CASGAGAGGSPLHF
TGTGCCAGCGGCGCAGGGGCCGGGGGTTCACCCCTCCACTTT
>TRBD1|TRBJ1-1|TRBV2|NA|15
CASSPGQGFRAEAFF
TGTGCCAGCAGCCCGGGACAGGGTTTTAGGGCTGAAGCTTTCTTT
>TRBD1|TRBJ1-4|TRBV9|NA|16
CASSVLGQGENEKLFF
TGTGCCAGCAGCGTACTTGGACAGGGAGAAAATGAAAAACTGTTTTTT
>TRBD1|TRBJ1-5|TRBV5-1|once|16
CASSLGGTGGDQPQHF
TGCGCCAGCAGCTTGGGAGGGACAGGGGGCGATCAGCCCCAGCATTTT
>NA|TRBJ1-4|TRBV13|once|17
CASSSRMKGATNEKLFF
TGTGCCAGCAGCTCCCGAATGAAAGGGGCAACTAATGAAAAACTGTTTTTT
>NA|TRBJ2-1|TRBV20-1|NA|10
CSARALEQFF
TGCAGTGCTAGAGCGCTAGAGCAGTTCTTC
>TRBD1|TRBJ1-4|TRBV5-1|NA|15
CASSYQGAANEKLFF
TGCGCCAGCAGCTATCAGGGGGCAGCTAATGAAAAACTGTTTTTT
>NA|TRBJ1-1|TRBV4-1|NA|18
CASSQDISYWGGGTEAFF
TGCGCCAGCAGCCAAGATATTTCTTATTGGGGAGGGGGCACTGAAGCTTTCTTT
>NA|TRBJ2-3|TRBV30|NA|15
CAWSMGGRSTDTQYF
TGTGCCTGGAGTATGGGGGGTCGGAGCACAGATACGCAGTATTTT
>NA|TRBJ2-1|TRBV5-1|NA|13
CASSLGDSNEQFF
TGCGCCAGCAGCTTGGGGGACTCCAATGAGCAGTTCTTC
>TRBD1|TRBJ1-5|TRBV7-2|NA|15
CASSLGTGQAGAQHF
TGTGCCAGCAGCTTAGGAACGGGACAGGCTGGGGCCCAGCATTTT
>TRBD2|TRBJ2-5|TRBV15|NA|17
CATSRGTSGGAGETQYF
TGTGCCACCAGCAGGGGGACTAGCGGGGGAGCAGGGGAGACCCAGTACTTC
>NA|TRBJ1-1|TRBV7-9|NA|13
CASSLGMNTEAFF
TGTGCCAGCAGCTTAGGAATGAACACTGAAGCTTTCTTT
>NA|TRBJ1-2|TRBV4-3|NA|16
CASSPERTRLNYGYTF
TGCGCCAGCAGCCCCGAGAGAACCCGCCTAAACTATGGCTACACCTTC
>TRBD1|TRBJ2-6|TRBV5-4|NA|18
CASSPGTGSASGANVLTF
TGTGCCAGCAGTCCGGGGACAGGGAGCGCCTCTGGGGCCAACGTCCTGACTTTC
>NA|TRBJ2-1|TRBV10-3|NA|16
CAISESGARLVNEQFF
TGTGCCATCAGTGAGTCGGGGGCTCGCCTAGTCAATGAGCAGTTCTTC
>TRBD1|TRBJ1-2|TRBV7-9|NA|15
CASSLAGTGAAGYTF
TGTGCCAGCAGCTTAGCCGGGACAGGGGCTGCTGGCTACACCTTC
>NA|TRBJ2-7|TRBV30|NA|15
CAWSDPARGYYEQYF
TGTGCCTGGAGTGATCCGGCCAGGGGATACTACGAGCAGTACTTC
>TRBD1|TRBJ2-7|TRBV6-1|NA|15
CASSALQGASYEQYF
TGTGCCAGCAGTGCCTTGCAGGGGGCCTCCTACGAGCAGTACTTC
>TRBD1|TRBJ1-1|TRBV9|NA|19
CASSPRDRDRRFMNTEAFF
TGTGCCAGCAGCCCTAGAGACCGGGACAGGCGATTTATGAACACTGAAGCTTTCTTT